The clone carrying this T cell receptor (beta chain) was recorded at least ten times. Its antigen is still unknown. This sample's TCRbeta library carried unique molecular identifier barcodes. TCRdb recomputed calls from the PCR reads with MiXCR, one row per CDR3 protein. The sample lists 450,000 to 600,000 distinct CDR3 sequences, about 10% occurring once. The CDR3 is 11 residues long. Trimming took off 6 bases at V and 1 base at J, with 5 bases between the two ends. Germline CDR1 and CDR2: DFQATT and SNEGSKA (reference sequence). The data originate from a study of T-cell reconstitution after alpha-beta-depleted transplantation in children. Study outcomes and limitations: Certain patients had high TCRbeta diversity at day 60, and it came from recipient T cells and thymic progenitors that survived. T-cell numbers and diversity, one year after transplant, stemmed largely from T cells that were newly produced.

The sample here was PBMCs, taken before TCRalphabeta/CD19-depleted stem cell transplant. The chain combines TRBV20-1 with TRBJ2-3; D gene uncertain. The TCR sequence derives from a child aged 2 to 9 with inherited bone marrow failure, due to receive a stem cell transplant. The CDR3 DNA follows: TGCAGTGCCAGGCGCACAGATACGCAGTATTTT. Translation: CSARRTDTQYF.